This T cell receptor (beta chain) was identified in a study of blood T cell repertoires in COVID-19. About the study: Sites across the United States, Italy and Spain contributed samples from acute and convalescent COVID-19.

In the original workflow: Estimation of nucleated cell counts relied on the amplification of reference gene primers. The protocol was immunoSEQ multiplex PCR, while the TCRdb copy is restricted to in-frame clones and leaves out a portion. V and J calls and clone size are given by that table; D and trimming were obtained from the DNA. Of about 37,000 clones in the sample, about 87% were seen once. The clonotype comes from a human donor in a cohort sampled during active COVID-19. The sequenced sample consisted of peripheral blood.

The CDR3 here is CASSDRHYSPLHF. Written as DNA, the CDR3 is TGTGCCAGCAGTGATCGACACTATTCACCCCTCCACTTT. This chain joins TRBV6-1 and TRBJ1-6, with D unresolved. CDR3 length equals 13 residues. The germline CDR1 and CDR2 sequences are MNHNS and SASEGT. Trimming cost V 3 bases and J 8 bases, with 8 bases left between them.